This T cell receptor beta chain is drawn from a study of CD8+ T cells in alopecia areata. It was cDNA, reverse transcribed from extracted RNA, that served as the sequencing template. The protocol was immunoSEQ multiplex PCR, while the TCRdb copy is restricted to in-frame clones and leaves out a portion. The sample records over 150,000 clones, roughly 65% being singletons. Comment on this clone: The same CDR3 is also encoded by other DNA sequences in this sample.

CDR3 length equals 14 residues. The J segment lost 0 bases and the V segment lost 3 bases, leaving 2 bases of the junction unmatched. Germline-derived CDR1 and CDR2 are GTSNPN and SVGIG (reference sequence). The clonotype was recovered from a human donor with alopecia areata. This material consisted of CD4+ T cells sorted from blood, taken at week 0. The J gene is TRBJ1-2, the V gene TRBV30, with 9 bases fitting TRBD1. DNA of the CDR3: TGTGCCTGGAGGGGACAGGGTACTAACTATGGCTACACCTTC. Translated: CAWRGQGTNYGYTF.